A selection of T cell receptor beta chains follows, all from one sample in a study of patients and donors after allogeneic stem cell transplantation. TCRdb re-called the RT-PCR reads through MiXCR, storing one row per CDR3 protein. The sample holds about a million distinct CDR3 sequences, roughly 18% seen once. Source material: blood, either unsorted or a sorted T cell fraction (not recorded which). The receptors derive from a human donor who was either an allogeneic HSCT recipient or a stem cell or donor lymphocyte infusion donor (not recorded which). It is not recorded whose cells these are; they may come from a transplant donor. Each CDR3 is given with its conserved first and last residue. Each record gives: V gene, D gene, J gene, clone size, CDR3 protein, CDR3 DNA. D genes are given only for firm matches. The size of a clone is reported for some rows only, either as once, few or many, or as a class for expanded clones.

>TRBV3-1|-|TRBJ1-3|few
CASSQGSPGNTIYF
TGTGCCAGCAGCCAAGGTTCCCCTGGAAACACCATATATTTT
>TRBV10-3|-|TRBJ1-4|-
CASGPGGSEKLFF
TGTGCCTCCGGGCCGGGGGGGTCAGAAAAACTGTTTTTT
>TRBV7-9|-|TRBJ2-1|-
CASSSRGRRSYNEQFF
TGTGCCAGCAGTTCTCGAGGCAGACGCTCCTACAATGAGCAGTTCTTC
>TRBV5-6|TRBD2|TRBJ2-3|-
CASSPIASGGVDGTDTQYF
TGTGCCAGCAGCCCTATCGCTAGCGGGGGGGTTGACGGCACAGATACGCAGTATTTT
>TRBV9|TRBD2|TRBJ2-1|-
CASSGGLAGGRYNEQFF
TGTGCCAGCAGCGGGGGACTAGCGGGAGGTCGGTACAATGAGCAGTTCTTC
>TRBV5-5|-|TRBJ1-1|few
CASSPADSLNAEAFF
TGTGCCAGCAGCCCAGCGGACAGCCTGAACGCTGAAGCTTTCTTT
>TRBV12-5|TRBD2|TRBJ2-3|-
CASGLVAGGSDTQYF
TGTGCTAGTGGTTTGGTAGCGGGGGGCTCAGATACGCAGTATTTT
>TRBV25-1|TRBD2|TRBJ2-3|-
CASSDPGGSHTQYF
TGTGCCAGCAGTGACCCCGGGGGGAGTCATACGCAGTATTTT
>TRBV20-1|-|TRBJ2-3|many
CSARDLVRDYTQYF
TGCAGTGCTAGAGATCTCGTCAGAGATTATACGCAGTATTTT
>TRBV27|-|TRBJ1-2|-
CASRRGLNYGYTF
TGTGCCAGCAGGAGAGGACTCAACTATGGCTACACCTTC
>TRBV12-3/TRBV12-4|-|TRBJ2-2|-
CASSPQVGELFF
TGTGCCAGCAGTCCCCAAGTCGGGGAGCTGTTTTTT
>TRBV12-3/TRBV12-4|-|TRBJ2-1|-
CASRIRRNEQFF
TGTGCCAGCAGAATCCGACGGAATGAGCAGTTCTTC
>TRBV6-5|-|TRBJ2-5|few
CASSYGVQQETQYF
TGTGCCAGCAGTTATGGGGTACAGCAAGAGACCCAGTACTTC
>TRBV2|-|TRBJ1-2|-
CASSEAQGQSRLWGYTF
TGTGCCAGCAGTGAAGCGCAAGGACAGAGCCGACTTTGGGGCTACACCTTC
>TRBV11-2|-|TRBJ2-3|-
CASSTIRGGLSFTDTQYF
TGTGCCAGCAGCACCATCCGTGGAGGACTCTCCTTCACAGATACGCAGTATTTT
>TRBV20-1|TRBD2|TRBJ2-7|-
CSARVGGRAHEQYF
TGCAGTGCTAGAGTCGGCGGGAGGGCGCACGAGCAGTACTTC
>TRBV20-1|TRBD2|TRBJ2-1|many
CSAMTSRRNEQFF
TGCAGTGCTATGACTAGCAGACGGAATGAGCAGTTCTTC
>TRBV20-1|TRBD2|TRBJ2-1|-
CSALTSGANEQFF
TGCAGTGCGCTGACTAGCGGGGCCAATGAGCAGTTCTTC
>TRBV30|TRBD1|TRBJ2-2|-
CAWSPGQGNTGELFF
TGTGCCTGGAGTCCGGGACAGGGAAACACCGGGGAGCTGTTTTTT
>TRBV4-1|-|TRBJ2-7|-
CASSQDPASVYEQYF
TGCGCCAGCAGCCAAGATCCAGCGTCGGTTTACGAGCAGTACTTC
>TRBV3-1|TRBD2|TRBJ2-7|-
CASSQDRGLAGARRYF
TGTGCCAGCAGCCAAGATAGAGGACTAGCGGGGGCCAGGCGGTACTTC
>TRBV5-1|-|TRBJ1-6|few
CASSLGPSGDNSPLHF
TGCGCCAGCAGCTTGGGCCCCAGTGGGGATAATTCACCCCTCCACTTT
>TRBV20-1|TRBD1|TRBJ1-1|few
CSARGQGPTEAFF
TGCAGTGCTAGAGGACAGGGGCCCACTGAAGCTTTCTTT
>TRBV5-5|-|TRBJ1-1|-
CASSFGTGDTEAFF
TGTGCCAGCAGCTTCGGCACGGGGGACACTGAAGCTTTCTTT
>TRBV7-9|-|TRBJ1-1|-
CASSLASPNTEAFF
TGTGCCAGCAGCTTAGCCAGTCCTAACACTGAAGCTTTCTTT
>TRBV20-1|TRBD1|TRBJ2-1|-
CSASPWGQRNEQFF
TGCAGTGCTAGCCCATGGGGACAGAGAAATGAGCAGTTCTTC
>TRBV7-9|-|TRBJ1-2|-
CASSFWGRADSNYGYTF
TGTGCCAGCAGCTTTTGGGGCAGGGCTGACAGTAACTATGGCTACACCTTC
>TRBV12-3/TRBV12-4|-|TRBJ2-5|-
CASIERASALRETQYF
TGTGCCAGCATCGAAAGGGCTAGCGCCCTAAGAGAGACCCAGTACTTC
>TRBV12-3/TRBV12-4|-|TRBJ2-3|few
CASGQLWTDTQYF
TGTGCCAGCGGACAGCTTTGGACAGATACGCAGTATTTT
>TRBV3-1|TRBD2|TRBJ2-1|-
CASSSRSAGGMREQFF
TGTGCCAGCAGCTCAAGGTCAGCGGGGGGGATGAGGGAGCAGTTCTTC
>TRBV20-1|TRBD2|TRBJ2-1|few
CSGAGGGYNEQFF
TGCAGTGGGGCCGGGGGGGGCTACAATGAGCAGTTCTTC
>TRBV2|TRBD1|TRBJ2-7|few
CASIQGANYEQYF
TGTGCCAGCATTCAGGGGGCGAACTACGAGCAGTACTTC
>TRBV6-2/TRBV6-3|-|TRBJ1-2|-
CASTYLSGGYTF
TGTGCCAGCACCTATTTAAGCGGCGGCTACACCTTC
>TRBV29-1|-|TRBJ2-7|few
CSVDPKGDYEQYF
TGCAGCGTTGACCCAAAGGGAGACTACGAGCAGTACTTC
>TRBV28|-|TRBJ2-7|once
CASSRTTGSQYF
TGTGCCAGCAGCCGGACCACAGGGTCACAGTACTTC
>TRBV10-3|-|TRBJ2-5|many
CAISESIGGQQETQYF
TGTGCCATCAGTGAGTCGATCGGGGGGCAGCAAGAGACCCAGTACTTC
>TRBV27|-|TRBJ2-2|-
CASSLWGPGELFF
TGTGCCAGCAGTTTATGGGGGCCCGGGGAGCTGTTTTTT
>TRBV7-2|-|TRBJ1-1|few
CASSLRAPDTEAFF
TGTGCCAGCAGCTTAAGGGCACCGGATACTGAAGCTTTCTTT
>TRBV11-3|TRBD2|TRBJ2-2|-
CASSLSGTSGTGELFF
TGTGCCAGCAGCCTTTCCGGGACTAGTGGGACCGGGGAGCTGTTTTTT
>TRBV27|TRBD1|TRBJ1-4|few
CASSPRTGAREKLFF
TGTGCCAGCAGTCCTCGGACAGGGGCAAGGGAAAAACTGTTTTTT
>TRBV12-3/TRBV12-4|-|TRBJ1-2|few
CASTKGGNGYTF
TGTGCCAGCACCAAAGGGGGTAATGGCTACACCTTC
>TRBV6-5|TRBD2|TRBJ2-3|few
CASSYRASGNTQYF
TGTGCCAGCAGTTACCGGGCAAGCGGGAATACGCAGTATTTT
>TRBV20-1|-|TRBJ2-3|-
CSARVSESADTQYF
TGCAGTGCTAGAGTTTCCGAGAGCGCAGATACGCAGTATTTT
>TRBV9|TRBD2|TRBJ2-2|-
CASSVGGRSTGELFF
TGTGCCAGCAGCGTGGGCGGGAGAAGTACCGGGGAGCTGTTTTTT
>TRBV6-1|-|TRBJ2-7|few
CASSTRGGSTYEQYF
TGTGCCAGCAGCACCAGGGGCGGGAGTACCTACGAGCAGTACTTC
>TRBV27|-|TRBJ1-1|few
CASRTSRLNTEAFF
TGTGCCAGCAGGACCAGTAGGCTGAACACTGAAGCTTTCTTT
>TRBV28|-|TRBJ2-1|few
CASSYGGFGGRDSNEQFF
TGTGCCAGCAGTTATGGTGGGTTTGGGGGGCGCGACTCGAATGAGCAGTTCTTC
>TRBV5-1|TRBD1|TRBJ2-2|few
CASSLRTGGPGELFF
TGCGCCAGCAGCTTGAGGACAGGGGGGCCCGGGGAGCTGTTTTTT